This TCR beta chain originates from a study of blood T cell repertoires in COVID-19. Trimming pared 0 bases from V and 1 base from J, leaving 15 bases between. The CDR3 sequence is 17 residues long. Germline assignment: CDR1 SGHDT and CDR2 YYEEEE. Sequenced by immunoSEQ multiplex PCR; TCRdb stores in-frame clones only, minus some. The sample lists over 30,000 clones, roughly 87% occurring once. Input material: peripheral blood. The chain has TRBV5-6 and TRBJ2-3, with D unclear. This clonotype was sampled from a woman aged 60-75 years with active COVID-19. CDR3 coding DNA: TGTGCCAGCAGCTTGGCCGGTCCAGGTTATGGCACAGATACGCAGTATTTT. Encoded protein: CASSLAGPGYGTDTQYF.